This TCR beta chain was sequenced during a study of blood T cell repertoires in COVID-19. Study-level background: Spain, Italy and the United States supplied samples that represented acute and convalescent COVID-19. The analysed material was cDNA or gDNA that came from T cells, B-cell-depleted T cells, or PBMCs.

Original processing notes: Reference gene primer amplification yielded estimated nucleated cell counts. The table came from immunoSEQ multiplex PCR; TCRdb's copy has only in-frame clones and leaves some out. D and trimming were read from the DNA, whereas the V and J calls and clone size are those reported in that table. The sample includes about 160,000 clones, roughly 79% of them seen just once. The sample taken for sequencing was peripheral blood. This clonotype was sampled from an elderly woman with acute or convalescent COVID-19.

CDR3 DNA: TGTGCCAGCAGCGCGGGACAGGCGAGCACAGATACGCAGTATTTT. Translating gives CASSAGQASTDTQYF. The V and J genes are TRBV9 and TRBJ2-3, with 8 positions matching TRBD1. From germline, CDR1 is SGDLS and CDR2 YYNGEE. This CDR3 is built from 15 residues. V shed 3 bases, J shed 0 bases, and the junction held 3 bases outside the gene matches. Full variable domain (outside the CDR3, taken from reference TRBV9 and TRBJ2-3): DSGVTQTPKHLITATGQRVTLRCSPRSGDLSVYWYQQSLDQGLQFLIQYYNGEERAKGNILERFSAQQFPDLHSELNLSSLELGDSALYFCASSAGQASTDTQYFGPGTRLTVL.